This TCR beta chain is drawn from a study of cytomegalovirus exposure and HLA in healthy donors. The study's findings and limits: Rarity marked most TCR sequences, yet some public TCRs occurred in many donors. Most CMV-associated TCR beta chains appeared HLA-restricted in a later analysis.

Vbeta (60) and Jbeta (13) primers were used in the PCR. Only in-frame clones appear in the TCRdb table, and some are missing; sequencing was by immunoSEQ multiplex PCR. Here the sample spans 200,000 to 250,000 clones, about 85% being singletons. With regard to this clone: Its target is not known.

Germline V gives CDR1 SGHRS, CDR2 YFSETQ. Trimming cost V 6 bases and J 5 bases; bases outside gene matches: 12. The CDR3 is 16 residues long. The receptor comes from a human donor in good health. The sequencing sample was made of PBMCs. The rearrangement uses TRBV5-1 and TRBJ2-3, with TRBD1 matching over 10 bases. This chain's CDR3 is CASTYRQGAGLDTQYF. The DNA of the CDR3 is TGCGCCAGCACCTACCGACAGGGGGCCGGTTTAGATACGCAGTATTTT.